The 2 T cell receptor beta chains below all came from one sample that was sequenced in a study of blood T cell repertoires in COVID-19. Repertoires were generated with immunoSEQ multiplex PCR, while TCRdb's copy carries only in-frame clones and drops some. In the table there are hundreds of thousands of clones, around nine tenths of which are singletons. The sequenced sample consisted of peripheral blood. These receptors originate from a man aged 55 to 69 who had recovered from COVID-19.

This clone was seen only a few times. The chain is built from TRBV6-5 and TRBJ1-1, with 7 bases lining up with TRBD1. The CDR3 loop spans 14 amino acids. Germline CDR1 reads MNHEY; CDR2 reads SVGAGI. V lost 6 bases to trimming and J lost 2 bases; unmatched junction nucleotides: 6. As DNA, the CDR3 is TGTGCCAGCAGGGGACAGCGGATTAACACTGAAGCTTTCTTT. It translates to CASRGQRINTEAFF.

The chain couples TRBV25-1 to TRBJ2-6; 7 bases map to TRBD2. CDR1 is MGHDK, CDR2 SYGVNS, per germline. The CDR3 loop spans 15 amino acids. The trim removed 6 bases at V and 2 bases at J, leaving 4 bases unmatched. The CDR3 DNA sequence: TGTGCCAGCAGGGGAGGGGTTCCTGGGGCCAACGTCCTGACTTTC. It is translated as CASRGGVPGANVLTF. Combining the CDR3 with reference TRBV25-1 and TRBJ2-6 gives the whole variable domain EADIYQTPRYLVIGTGKKITLECSQTMGHDKMYWYQQDPGMELHLIHYSYGVNSTEKGDLSSESTVSRIRTEHFPLTLESARPSHTSQYLCASRGGVPGANVLTFGAGSRLTVL.